The 27 T cell receptor beta chains in this list originate from one sample, sequenced in a study of CD8 T cells in ankylosing spondylitis. Overall study findings and caveats: A TCR beta motif of eight highly homologous variants appeared characteristic of ankylosing spondylitis blood.

In TCRdb, the 5' RACE reads were re-called with MiXCR into one record per CDR3 protein. This table has about 480,000 distinct CDR3 sequences, roughly 15% appearing once. These receptors are not linked to any known antigen. Sequenced material: blood, either unsorted or a sorted T cell fraction (not recorded which). These receptors all stem from a male donor with ankylosing spondylitis.

This clonotype was seen many times. This sequence joins TRBV6-5 and TRBJ1-2; TRBD1 might be the D (5 bases). This CDR3 spans 14 amino acids. The germline CDR1 and CDR2 sequences are MNHEY and SVGAGI. V was clipped by 0 bases and J by 6 bases, with 11 bases between them. The CDR3 region has the DNA TGTGCCAGCAGTTACTCGGGACGGGGAAATGGCTACACCTTC. Residues: CASSYSGRGNGYTF.

This clonotype was detected only a few times. V and J are TRBV20-1 and TRBJ1-2, with TRBD1 matching over 10 bases. CDR1 and CDR2 (germline): DFQATT, SNEGSKA (reference sequence). CDR3 length equals 15 residues. J gave up 1 base and V 4 bases, and 6 bases lay outside the gene matches. Here the CDR3 reads CSAIGGTGDNYGYTF. The CDR3 DNA is TGCAGTGCTATTGGGGGGACAGGGGATAACTATGGCTACACCTTC.

The chain links TRBV28 to TRBJ2-1, with 8 bases fitting TRBD2. Germline CDR1 MDHEN, CDR2 SYDVKM. The CDR3 has 15 residues. Unmatched junction bases numbered 11, after V lost 4 bases and J lost 9 bases. The CDR3 region has the DNA TGTGCCAGCAGTTACTCCGGGACTAGGTTTCGTGAGCAGTTCTTC. Amino acids: CASSYSGTRFREQFF.

This clonotype was seen at least ten times. The chain joins TRBV12-3 or TRBV12-4 to TRBJ2-7; 7 bases map to TRBD2. J lost 3 bases, V lost 6 bases, and 5 bases had no gene match. The CDR3 totals 13 residues. The CDR3 spells CASRSTSSYEQYF. The CDR3 DNA follows: TGTGCCAGCAGGTCGACTAGCAGCTACGAGCAGTACTTC.

The chain links TRBV3-1 to TRBJ2-4; D remains ambiguous. V gave up 7 bases and J gave up 7 bases, with 14 bases separating them. Germline CDR1 is LGHDT and CDR2 is YNNKEL (reference sequence). The CDR3 spans 13 residues. CDR3 sequence (DNA): TGTGCCAGCACCACCATCGGTAGTAACATTCAGTACTTC. Translating gives CASTTIGSNIQYF.

This clonotype was observed many times. This sequence joins TRBV27 and TRBJ2-2, with 7 bases matching TRBD1. Germline values: CDR1 MNHEY, CDR2 SMNVEV (reference sequence). This CDR3 has 15 amino acids. With 5 bases clipped from V and 4 bases from J, the junction kept 7 bases outside the gene matches. CDR3 nucleotides: TGTGCCAGCAGTCCCCAGGGACAGCTCACCGGGGAGCTGTTTTTT. It specifies CASSPQGQLTGELFF.

The chain couples TRBV2 to TRBJ2-3; no definite D call. V was shortened by 8 bases and J by 1 base, with 13 bases between the two germline ends. The CDR3 is 14 residues long. Germline V CDR1 and CDR2: SNHLY, FYNNEI. Written as DNA, the CDR3 is TGTGCCAGCGTACTGCTCGCAGGCACAGATACGCAGTATTTT. The encoded protein is CASVLLAGTDTQYF.

This clonotype showed up many times. The chain combines TRBV7-2 with TRBJ1-2; D is ambiguous. From germline, CDR1 is SGHTA and CDR2 FQGNSA. The V end was cut by 5 bases, the J end by 6 bases, with 10 bases between. The CDR3 sequence is 12 residues long. The chain's CDR3 is CASSPVTHGYTF. In DNA, the CDR3 is TGTGCCAGCAGCCCCGTCACCCATGGCTACACCTTC.

This clonotype was detected ten times or more. This chain uses TRBV7-2 with TRBJ2-7; D might be TRBD1 or TRBD2, each matching 5 bases. The CDR3 length is 15 residues. V lost 1 base and J lost 3, with 13 bases in between. The V gene's germline CDR1 is SGHTA and CDR2 FQGNSA. For the CDR3, the DNA is TGTGCCAGCAGCTTAGACACGGGACCTTTCTACGAGCAGTACTTC. It encodes CASSLDTGPFYEQYF.

The J gene is TRBJ1-1, the V gene TRBV10-3; D gene unclear. The CDR3 sequence is 13 residues long. The V gene lost 6 bases and the J gene lost 1 base, with 9 bases spanning the gap. Germline CDR1 and CDR2: ENHRY and SYGVKD. CDR3 coding DNA: TGTGCCATCAGGGAAGTTAGGAACACTGAAGCTTTCTTT. It encodes CAIREVRNTEAFF.

J is TRBJ2-5 and V is TRBV2, with 12 bases identical to TRBD2. This CDR3 region has 16 residues. Germline CDR1 and CDR2: SNHLY and FYNNEI. V was clipped by 6 bases and J by 1 base; unmatched bases: 6. CDR3 protein: CASRKRLAGVQETQYF. The DNA of the CDR3 is TGTGCCAGCAGGAAAAGACTAGCGGGGGTCCAAGAGACCCAGTACTTC.

This clonotype appeared many times. This rearrangement joins TRBV3-1 to TRBJ2-1, with D perhaps TRBD2 (5 bases). V was cut by 3 bases and J by 0 bases, with 9 bases left in between. Germline CDR1 LGHDT, CDR2 YNNKEL (reference sequence). The CDR3 runs 15 residues. This CDR3 is CASSHSGSSYNEQFF. The DNA for the CDR3 is TGTGCCAGCAGCCACAGCGGAAGCTCCTACAATGAGCAGTTCTTC.

There are a few counts of this clonotype. CDR3 amino acids: CASSYGEGSYEQYF. CDR3 in DNA: TGTGCCAGCAGTTACGGTGAAGGTTCCTACGAGCAGTACTTC. The chain couples TRBV6-5 to TRBJ2-7; D is undetermined. The CDR3 consists of 14 residues. Germline lookup yields CDR1 MNHEY and CDR2 SVGAGI. The V end was cut by 2 bases, the J end by 1 base, with 9 bases between.

V is TRBV20-1 and J is TRBJ2-1; D tentatively fits TRBD1 or TRBD2 (7 bases each). Germline lookup yields CDR1 DFQATT and CDR2 SNEGSKA (reference sequence). There are 10 residues in the CDR3. V was shortened by 6 bases and J by 12 bases, with 12 bases between the two germline ends. The CDR3 region has the DNA TGCAGTGCCCAGGGGGGGGGGCAGTTCTTC. Translated: CSAQGGGQFF.

This clonotype was found a few times. The chain carries TRBV27 and TRBJ2-1; 11 positions match TRBD2. The V and J ends lost 5 bases and 8 bases, in that order; junction bases with no gene match: 8. Germline CDR1 reads MNHEY; CDR2 reads SMNVEV (reference sequence). The CDR3 contains 15 residues. The CDR3 region has the DNA TGTGCCAGCAGTCGCACTAGCGGGAGCAGGGATGAGCAGTTCTTC. It codes for CASSRTSGSRDEQFF.

This clonotype showed up just a few times. The chain links TRBV7-9 to TRBJ2-3, with 8 bases matching TRBD2. The CDR3 runs 15 residues. The germline CDR1 and CDR2 sequences are SEHNR and FQNEAQ (reference sequence). This CDR3 reads CGLGGVGRGTDTQYF. The CDR3 DNA is TGTGGCCTCGGGGGGGTCGGGAGAGGCACAGATACGCAGTATTTT.

The rearrangement joins TRBV12-3 or TRBV12-4 to TRBJ1-4; unclear D gene. Trimming took 5 bases from V and 4 from J, leaving 14 bases between them. The length of the CDR3 is 15 residues. This chain's CDR3 is CASSPSVAGNEKLFF. CDR3 coding DNA: TGTGCCAGCAGTCCCTCGGTCGCTGGTAATGAAAAACTGTTTTTT.

The gene calls are TRBV5-1 and TRBJ2-1; D uncertain. The V end was cut by 4 bases, the J end by 6 bases, with 17 bases between. The CDR3 is 15 amino acids. Germline lookup yields CDR1 SGHRS and CDR2 YFSETQ. CDR3 in amino acids: CASSPPLHPGNEQFF. The CDR3 nucleotides are TGCGCCAGCAGCCCCCCTTTACACCCCGGCAATGAGCAGTTCTTC. The variable domain in full, with the rest retrieved from reference TRBV5-1 and TRBJ2-1, is KAGVTQTPRYLIKTRGQQVTLSCSPISGHRSVSWYQQTPGQGLQFLFEYFSETQRNKGNFPGRFSGRQFSNSRSEMNVSTLELGDSALYLCASSPPLHPGNEQFFGPGTRLTVL.

The sample holds many counts of this clonotype. The rearrangement joins TRBV25-1 to TRBJ1-2, with D perhaps matching TRBD1 (6 bases). Germline V gene lookup returns CDR1 MGHDK and CDR2 SYGVNS. The CDR3 covers 16 residues. The V end was cut by 3 bases, the J end by 7 bases, with 21 bases between. The CDR3 nucleotides read TGTGCCAGCAGTGACCCGGGCGGGACAATTCTGTCTGGCTACACCTTC. It yields the protein CASSDPGGTILSGYTF.

This clonotype was counted only a few times. The chain recombines TRBV7-9 with TRBJ1-2; D ambiguous. Germline CDR1 and CDR2: SEHNR and FQNEAQ (reference sequence). Trimming left V 3 bases short and J 4 bases short, with 9 bases between. The CDR3 is 13 amino acids. CDR3 in DNA: TGTGCCAGCAGCTTTAAAGAAAGCTATGGCTACACCTTC. This encodes CASSFKESYGYTF.

V is TRBV14 and J is TRBJ1-3; D gene uncertain. The V and J ends lost 1 base and 4 bases respectively, with 8 bases between them. The germline gives CDR1 SGHDN, CDR2 FVKESK. This CDR3 is 14 amino acids long. Written as DNA, the CDR3 is TGTGCCAGCAGCCAAGTTTTCTTGGGAAACACCATATATTTT. Encoded protein: CASSQVFLGNTIYF.

This clonotype was observed a handful of times. V is TRBV12-3 or TRBV12-4 and J is TRBJ1-1, with D perhaps TRBD1 (5 bases). This CDR3 contains 14 residues. V was shortened by 1 base and J by 1 base, with 7 bases between the two germline ends. The chain's CDR3 is CASSLDRRNTEAFF. The CDR3, as DNA: TGTGCCAGCAGTTTAGACAGGAGGAACACTGAAGCTTTCTTT.

The chain combines TRBV12-3 or TRBV12-4 with TRBJ1-1; D uncertain. There are 14 residues in the CDR3. V was shortened by 5 bases and J by 0 bases, with 10 bases between the two germline ends. CDR3 sequence reads: CASSPLRVNTEAFF. DNA of the CDR3: TGTGCCAGCAGTCCTCTCCGGGTGAACACTGAAGCTTTCTTT.

The chain is built from TRBV28 and TRBJ1-2; D unclear. Germline V gene sequence: CDR1 MDHEN, CDR2 SYDVKM. The CDR3 is 11 residues long. The V gene lost 11 bases and the J gene lost 4 bases, with 11 bases spanning the gap. CDR3 DNA: TGTGCCTCCCGGGCGCCCTATGGCTACACCTTC. The encoded protein is CASRAPYGYTF.

V and J are TRBV27 and TRBJ1-4; D possibly corresponds to TRBD1 (6 bases). Germline assignment: CDR1 MNHEY and CDR2 SMNVEV (reference sequence). The CDR3 consists of 16 residues. V lost 7 bases and J 8 bases, leaving 23 bases between the germline ends. CDR3 amino acids: CASTSAPGARREKLFF. CDR3 sequence (DNA): TGTGCCAGCACTTCAGCTCCAGGGGCTCGGAGGGAAAAACTGTTTTTT.

This clonotype was seen a few times. The gene calls are TRBV29-1 and TRBJ1-1; D is uncertain. The germline CDR1 and CDR2 sequences are SQVTM and ANQGSEA. CDR3 length equals 13 residues. Trimming cost V 6 bases and J 4 bases, with 15 bases left between them. CDR3 region: CSVSRPGVTEAFF. CDR3 nucleotides: TGCAGCGTATCCCGTCCGGGTGTCACTGAAGCTTTCTTT.

This clonotype was seen a few times. The CDR3 DNA reads TGCGCCAGCAGCCAAGTTGGCGGGGGGCTTGGCTATGGCTACACCTTC. This sequence encodes CASSQVGGGLGYGYTF. This rearrangement joins TRBV4-3 to TRBJ1-2; D is perhaps TRBD1 (6 bases). Germline CDR1 LGHNA, CDR2 YSLEER. The CDR3 is made up of 16 amino acids. The V end was cut by 1 base, the J end by 4 bases, with 16 bases between.